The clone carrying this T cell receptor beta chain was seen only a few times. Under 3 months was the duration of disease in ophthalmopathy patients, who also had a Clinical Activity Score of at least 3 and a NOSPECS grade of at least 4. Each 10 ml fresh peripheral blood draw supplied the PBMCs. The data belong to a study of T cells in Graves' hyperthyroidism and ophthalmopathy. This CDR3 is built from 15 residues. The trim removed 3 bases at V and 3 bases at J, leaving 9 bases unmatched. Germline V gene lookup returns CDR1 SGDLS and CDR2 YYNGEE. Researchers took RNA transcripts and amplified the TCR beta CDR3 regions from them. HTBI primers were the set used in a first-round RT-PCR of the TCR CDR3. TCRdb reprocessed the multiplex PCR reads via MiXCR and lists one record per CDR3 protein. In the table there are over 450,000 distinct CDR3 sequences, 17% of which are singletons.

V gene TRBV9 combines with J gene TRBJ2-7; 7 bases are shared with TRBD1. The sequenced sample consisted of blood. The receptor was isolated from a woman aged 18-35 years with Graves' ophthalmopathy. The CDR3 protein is CASSGGVQGNYEQYF. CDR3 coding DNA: TGTGCCAGCAGCGGAGGGGTACAGGGGAACTACGAGCAGTACTTC.